Each of the 28 T cell receptor beta chains below was sequenced from the same sample in a study of T cell changes during pregnancy in multiple sclerosis (dated by TCRdb to the late 2010s). The library was produced with the immunoSEQ multiplex PCR assay. TCRdb obtained this table from immuneACCESS and retained in-frame rearrangements with V and J assigned. These tables miss some clones; where compared with another copy, unresolved V genes account for less than half of the shortfall, and the remainder is unexplained. The sample table lists 15,000 to 25,000 clones, approximately 90% of them with a count of one. The ten largest make up around 19% of the sample. The sample was CD8+ T cells from peripheral blood mononuclear cells, taken after pregnancy. These receptors all come from a female donor in good health, enrolled as a control in a pregnancy study.

In its sample, this clone was seen once. The CDR3 DNA sequence: TGTGCCAGCAGCGCGATGACTAGCGGCCAAGAGACCCAGTACTTC. The encoded protein is CASSAMTSGQETQYF. This chain joins TRBV5-6 and TRBJ2-5; TRBD2 matches 9 bases. V lost 4 bases, J lost 1 base, and 5 bases stayed unmatched. CDR3 length: 15 residues. Per germline, CDR1 SGHDT and CDR2 YYEEEE.

This chain joins TRBV11-2 and TRBJ2-4; TRBD2 aligns across 10 bases. The germline gives CDR1 SGHAT, CDR2 FQNNGV. CDR3 length: 18 amino acids. Trimming removed 5 bases from V and 0 bases from J; junction bases left unmatched: 10. For the CDR3, the DNA is TGTGCCAGCAGCCATAGCGGGGGGCCCTTTCTAGCCAAAAACATTCAGTACTTC. It encodes CASSHSGGPFLAKNIQYF.

The chain uses TRBV5-1 and TRBJ1-6, with 7 positions matching TRBD1. In germline, CDR1 is SGHRS, CDR2 YFSETQ. The V segment lost 1 base and the J segment 10 bases; nucleotides outside the gene matches: 8. This CDR3 region has 15 residues. The CDR3 DNA follows: TGCGCCAGCAGCTTGAGCCAGGGGGATCGGTCACCCCTCCACTTT. This codes for CASSLSQGDRSPLHF.

The chain is built from TRBV15 and TRBJ1-4; 7 nucleotides align to TRBD1. J was trimmed by 8 bases and V by 5 bases; bases with no gene match: 5. This CDR3 region has 13 residues. The germline gives CDR1 LNHNV, CDR2 YYDKDF (reference sequence). CDR3: CATSDRAGEKLFF. The CDR3 DNA sequence: TGTGCCACCAGCGACAGGGCCGGCGAAAAACTGTTTTTT.

This chain joins TRBV15 and TRBJ1-2, with D possibly matching TRBD1 (5 bases). The length of the CDR3 is 17 residues. Germline-derived CDR1 and CDR2 are LNHNV and YYDKDF (reference sequence). V was cut by 0 bases and J by 4 bases, with 18 bases left in between. The CDR3 here is CATSRDSEGPLIYGYTF. CDR3 in DNA: TGTGCCACCAGCAGAGATTCGGAGGGGCCCTTAATCTATGGCTACACCTTC. Complete variable domain (other parts from reference TRBV15 and TRBJ1-2): DAMVIQNPRYQVTQFGKPVTLSCSQTLNHNVMYWYQQKSSQAPKLLFHYYDKDFNNEADTPDNFQSRRPNTSFCFLDIRSPGLGDTAMYLCATSRDSEGPLIYGYTFGSGTRLTVV.

V usage is TRBV7-8 and J usage is TRBJ1-4; possibly TRBD1 for D (6 bases). This CDR3 region has 17 residues. The V gene lost 2 bases and the J gene lost 4 bases, with 17 bases spanning the gap. CDR1 SGHVS and CDR2 FQNEAQ come from the germline V gene. The CDR3 DNA sequence: TGTGCCAGCAGCTTACCTTCTACAGGGAACTTTAATGAAAAACTGTTTTTT. It is translated as CASSLPSTGNFNEKLFF.

CDR3 residues: CASSSPGQGGVETQYF. CDR3 bases: TGTGCCAGCAGCAGCCCGGGACAGGGGGGTGTGGAGACCCAGTACTTC. The chain joins TRBV5-4 to TRBJ2-5; 11 positions agree with TRBD1. Trimming removed 4 bases from V and 5 bases from J; junction bases left unmatched: 10. Per germline, CDR1 SGHNT and CDR2 YYREEE (reference sequence). The CDR3 contains 16 residues.

CDR3 residues: CASSYHYTGELFF. The CDR3 nucleotides read TGTGCCAGCAGTTACCACTACACCGGGGAGCTGTTTTTT. The chain has TRBV6-5 and TRBJ2-2, with D unclear. Germline V lookup: CDR1 MNHEY, CDR2 SVGAGI. V was pared by 2 bases and J by 3 bases, with 4 bases between. This CDR3 comprises 13 residues.

This clone occurred a few times. V gene TRBV4-3 combines with J gene TRBJ2-3; D perhaps matches TRBD1 (6 bases). Germline CDR1 LGHNA, CDR2 YSLEER. V was pared by 1 base and J by 2 bases, with 10 bases between. The CDR3 is 15 amino acids. CDR3 protein: CASSQGTVDTDTQYF. The DNA of the CDR3 is TGCGCCAGCAGCCAAGGGACAGTCGACACAGATACGCAGTATTTT.

The chain is built from TRBV7-6 and TRBJ1-5, with TRBD1 identical over 8 bases. In germline, CDR1 is SGHVS, CDR2 FNYEAQ. The CDR3 loop spans 15 amino acids. J lost 6 bases, V lost 5 bases, and 9 bases had no gene match. CDR3 in DNA: TGTGCCAGCAGCATCGGACAGGGTTTGGGTCAGCCCCAGCATTTT. Translated: CASSIGQGLGQPQHF.

V and J are TRBV7-2 and TRBJ1-6; 9 positions agree with TRBD1. V trimming: 5 bases; J trimming: 8 bases; junction bases outside the gene matches: 7. The CDR3 totals 15 residues. Germline-derived CDR1 and CDR2 are SGHTA and FQGNSA. The CDR3 nucleotides read TGTGCCAGCAGCCACCATCGACAGGGGGATTCACCCCTCCACTTT. It specifies CASSHHRQGDSPLHF.

The chain links TRBV2 to TRBJ2-1; D gene uncertain. Germline V CDR1 and CDR2: SNHLY, FYNNEI. This CDR3 is 14 amino acids long. V shed 2 bases and J shed 5 bases, with 10 bases lying between them. The CDR3: CASSEPGRNNEQFF. In DNA form, the CDR3 reads TGTGCCAGCAGTGAACCTGGCAGAAACAATGAGCAGTTCTTC.

V usage is TRBV5-8 and J usage is TRBJ2-2; D is perhaps TRBD2 (5 bases). The germline V gene encodes CDR1 SGHTS and CDR2 YDEGEE. V was cut by 6 bases and J by 2 bases, with 14 bases left in between. The CDR3 runs to 15 residues. For the CDR3, the DNA is TGTGCCAGCACCTCCGGGGTGGTAAACACCGGGGAGCTGTTTTTT. Encoded protein: CASTSGVVNTGELFF.

V is TRBV28 and J is TRBJ2-3, with 14 bases identical to TRBD2. Germline loops: CDR1 MDHEN, CDR2 SYDVKM. Germline trimming cut 10 bases from V and 2 bases from J; bases unmatched to any gene: 14. The CDR3 contains 18 residues. In DNA form, the CDR3 reads TGTGCCACCTTGGGACTAGCGGGAGAGGGGATCCTCACAGATACGCAGTATTTT. It encodes CATLGLAGEGILTDTQYF.

V is TRBV7-2 and J is TRBJ2-2, with 8 nucleotides matching TRBD1. Trimming removed 3 bases from V and 3 bases from J; junction bases left unmatched: 6. The CDR3 totals 16 residues. Germline CDR1 reads SGHTA; CDR2 reads FQGNSA. The CDR3 DNA is TGTGCCAGCAGCTTTCCAGGGGGCTTGGACACCGGGGAGCTGTTTTTT. The encoded protein is CASSFPGGLDTGELFF. Full variable domain (rest looked up from reference TRBV7-2 and TRBJ2-2): GAGVSQSPSNKVTEKGKDVELRCDPISGHTALYWYRQSLGQGLEFLIYFQGNSAPDKSGLPSDRFSAERTGGSVSTLTIQRTQQEDSAVYLCASSFPGGLDTGELFFGEGSRLTVL.

The gene calls are TRBV7-9 and TRBJ1-2; D call uncertain. Germline V CDR1 and CDR2: SEHNR, FQNEAQ (reference sequence). Trimming cost V 1 base and J 3 bases, with 9 bases left between them. The CDR3 has 14 residues. CDR3 in DNA: TGTGCCAGCAGCTTAGAAACAGTTCACTATGGCTACACCTTC. Its translation is CASSLETVHYGYTF.

The CDR3 spells CASSIANRPNQPQHF. CDR3 nucleotides: TGTGCCAGTAGTATAGCAAACAGGCCGAACCAGCCCCAGCATTTT. The chain has TRBV19 and TRBJ1-5; tentatively, D is TRBD1 (5 bases). This CDR3 has 15 amino acids. The ends were cut back, 1 base at V and 7 bases at J, with 14 bases in the middle. Germline values: CDR1 LNHDA, CDR2 SQIVND (reference sequence).

V and J are TRBV27 and TRBJ2-1, with 14 bases lining up with TRBD2. Germline values: CDR1 MNHEY, CDR2 SMNVEV (reference sequence). CDR3 length: 17 residues. Trimming removed 6 bases from V and 9 bases from J; junction bases left unmatched: 13. The CDR3 coding sequence is TGTGCCAGCAGCCCCGGACTAGCGGGGGGCCCCTACCTTGAGCAGTTCTTC. Translated, it gives CASSPGLAGGPYLEQFF.

V gene TRBV7-9 combines with J gene TRBJ1-1, with 8 positions matching TRBD1. The germline V gene encodes CDR1 SEHNR and CDR2 FQNEAQ (reference sequence). V lost 5 bases and J lost 5; bases outside the gene matches: 7. The CDR3 spans 14 residues. CDR3 sequence reads: CASSSTGGGTEAFF. CDR3 nucleotide sequence: TGTGCCAGCAGCAGTACAGGGGGGGGGACTGAAGCTTTCTTT.

The gene calls are TRBV6-1 and TRBJ2-5; 12 bases agree with TRBD1. This CDR3 spans 15 amino acids. V shed 6 bases, J shed 4 bases, and the junction held 6 bases outside the gene matches. Looked up from germline, CDR1 is MNHNS and CDR2 is SASEGT. The CDR3 sequence: CASSGGTGGSETQYF. The DNA for the CDR3 is TGTGCCAGCAGCGGTGGGACAGGGGGCTCAGAGACCCAGTACTTC.

The CDR3 reads CASSLERTKETQYF. The CDR3 coding sequence is TGTGCCAGCAGCTTAGAACGGACTAAAGAGACCCAGTACTTC. The rearrangement joins TRBV11-2 to TRBJ2-5; maybe TRBD2 (6 bases). The length of the CDR3 is 14 residues. The ends were cut back, 0 bases at V and 3 bases at J, with 8 bases in the middle. The germline gives CDR1 SGHAT, CDR2 FQNNGV. The full variable domain, in which reference TRBV11-2 and TRBJ2-5 provide the parts outside the CDR3, is EAGVAQSPRYKIIEKRQSVAFWCNPISGHATLYWYQQILGQGPKLLIQFQNNGVVDDSQLPKDRFSAERLKGVDSTLKIQPAKLEDSAVYLCASSLERTKETQYFGPGTRLLVL.

The genes are TRBV4-1 and TRBJ2-7, with 10 bases identical to TRBD2. This CDR3 is built from 16 residues. With 3 bases clipped from V and 5 bases from J, the junction kept 10 bases outside the gene matches. Germline CDR1 and CDR2: MGHRA and YSYEKL. CDR3 protein: CASSHFFTSGTNEQYF. CDR3 bases: TGCGCCAGCAGCCATTTCTTCACTAGCGGGACTAACGAGCAGTACTTC.

The rearrangement links TRBV27 to TRBJ1-5; D may be TRBD1 (5 bases). The CDR3 has 15 residues. Trimming pared 0 bases from V and 4 bases from J, leaving 10 bases between. From germline, CDR1 is MNHEY and CDR2 SMNVEV (reference sequence). The chain's CDR3 is CASSLSKAGNQPQHF. CDR3 DNA: TGTGCCAGCAGTTTATCGAAGGCAGGGAATCAGCCCCAGCATTTT.

The chain couples TRBV2 to TRBJ2-5; 7 bases match TRBD2. J was trimmed by 4 bases and V by 7 bases; bases with no gene match: 3. Germline V gives CDR1 SNHLY, CDR2 FYNNEI. This CDR3 contains 12 residues. CDR3 in amino acids: CASMSGGETQYF. The CDR3 DNA reads as TGTGCCAGCATGTCGGGGGGAGAGACCCAGTACTTC.

This chain joins TRBV6-5 and TRBJ1-2; D call uncertain. The germline V gene has CDR1 MNHEY and CDR2 SVGAGI. The CDR3 is made up of 13 amino acids. V lost 3 bases to trimming and J lost 4 bases, with 9 bases between them. This CDR3 is CASSYTQIYGYTF. The CDR3 region has the DNA TGTGCCAGCAGTTATACGCAGATCTATGGCTACACCTTC.

The chain combines TRBV30 with TRBJ1-2, with D unresolved. CDR3 size: 11 residues. Germline CDR1 is GTSNPN and CDR2 is SVGIG (reference sequence). V lost 4 bases and J 8 bases, leaving 11 bases between the germline ends. The CDR3 nucleotides are TGTGCCTGGAAAGTCATGGAGGGCTACACCTTC. Translated: CAWKVMEGYTF.

V usage is TRBV13 and J usage is TRBJ2-1; 11 bases map to TRBD2. J gave up 6 bases and V 1 base, and 2 bases lay outside the gene matches. Germline loops: CDR1 PRHDT, CDR2 FYEKMQ (reference sequence). This CDR3 has 15 amino acids. CDR3 region: CASSLVAGGPNEQFF. The CDR3 DNA sequence: TGTGCCAGCAGCTTAGTAGCGGGAGGGCCCAATGAGCAGTTCTTC.

The chain couples TRBV4-3 to TRBJ2-3; D may be TRBD2 (5 bases). The CDR3 sequence is 15 residues long. V lost 1 base to trimming and J lost 5 bases, with 13 bases between them. CDR1 LGHNA and CDR2 YSLEER come from the germline V gene. CDR3 loop: CASSQVLGRGDTQYF. In DNA form, the CDR3 reads TGCGCCAGCAGCCAAGTTCTGGGTCGGGGAGATACGCAGTATTTT.